Listed below are T cell receptor beta chains from one sample, sequenced in a study of blood T cells in healthy people across ages. One entry per CDR3 protein, called by TCRdb with MiXCR from the 5' RACE reads. The sample holds hundreds of thousands of distinct CDR3 sequences, roughly 20% seen once. The sample comprised blood. Receptors were obtained from a man between 65 and 85 years old in good health. The CDR3 runs from the conserved cysteine through the conserved F or W. The D gene is left open where the match is weak. Not every row has a clone size; where given, it reads once, few, many or a size class.

. | TRBJ2-5 | TRBV20-1 | TRBD2 | 14 | TGCAGTGCTCCACTAGCGGGGGTTCAAGAGACCCAGTACTTC | CSAPLAGVQETQYF
. | TRBJ1-1 | TRBV18 | . | 13 | TGTGCCAGCTCCCAGGACAGTGGCGCTGAAGCTTTCTTT | CASSQDSGAEAFF
. | TRBJ1-3 | TRBV20-1 | TRBD1 | 15 | TGCAGTGCTGCCCGCACAGGGGCTGCCGGAAACACCATATATTTT | CSAARTGAAGNTIYF
. | TRBJ1-4 | TRBV15 | . | 13 | TGTGCCACCAACCGACAGACTAATGAAAAACTGTTTTTT | CATNRQTNEKLFF
few | TRBJ2-7 | TRBV12-3/TRBV12-4 | . | 14 | TGTGCCAGCAGTCCTCCCATCACCTCCTACGAGCAGTACTTC | CASSPPITSYEQYF
few | TRBJ2-5 | TRBV7-2 | . | 16 | TGTGCCAGCAGCTTATTATCGGTAGTAGCACGAGAGACCCAGTACTTC | CASSLLSVVARETQYF
once | TRBJ2-4 | TRBV20-1 | TRBD1 | 15 | TGCAGTGCTAGAGGACAGGGCTTAACCAAAAACATTCAGTACTTC | CSARGQGLTKNIQYF
. | TRBJ1-6 | TRBV6-1 | . | 16 | TGTGCCAGCAGTCGCAGCGGTACCAGAAATAATTCACCCCTCCACTTT | CASSRSGTRNNSPLHF
many | TRBJ1-2 | TRBV12-3/TRBV12-4 | . | 12 | TGTGCCAGCAGTTTAGGGGGGAATGGCTACACCTTC | CASSLGGNGYTF
few | TRBJ1-1 | TRBV12-3/TRBV12-4 | . | 11 | TGTGCCAGCACCCAGGGATTGGGAGCTTTCTTT | CASTQGLGAFF
few | TRBJ1-2 | TRBV6-5 | TRBD1 | 15 | TGTGCCAGCAGCCAAACGACAGGGGGCGGATATGGCTACACCTTC | CASSQTTGGGYGYTF
. | TRBJ2-1 | TRBV11-2 | . | 13 | TGTGCCAGCAGCTTAGTCAGGGCCAATGAGCAGTTCTTC | CASSLVRANEQFF
. | TRBJ2-5 | TRBV5-5 | TRBD2 | 16 | TGTGCCAGCAGCTTGACTAGCGGGGGAGGTACAAAGACCCAGTACTTC | CASSLTSGGGTKTQYF
. | TRBJ2-3 | TRBV4-1 | TRBD2 | 15 | TGCGCCAGCAGCCAAGACGGGACTAACAGGCGTACGCAGTATTTT | CASSQDGTNRRTQYF
few | TRBJ1-2 | TRBV29-1 | . | 13 | TGCAGCGTTGTAATTGGGGTAGGGACTGGCTACACCTTC | CSVVIGVGTGYTF
many | TRBJ1-4 | TRBV20-1 | TRBD1 | 14 | TGCAGTGCTAGATCAGGGGGCCCAAATGAAAAACTGTTTTTT | CSARSGGPNEKLFF
few | TRBJ2-5 | TRBV5-1 | . | 15 | TGCGCCAGCAGCGTCCGACCGGCAGAACAAGAGACCCAGTACTTC | CASSVRPAEQETQYF
few | TRBJ1-5 | TRBV20-1 | . | 14 | TGCAGTGCTAGGGGTCCGGGTCCGGGGCAGCCCCAGCATTTT | CSARGPGPGQPQHF
few | TRBJ2-5 | TRBV7-2 | TRBD1 | 15 | TGTGCCAGCAGCTTAGTGGGACAGTACCAAGAGACCCAGTACTTC | CASSLVGQYQETQYF
many | TRBJ1-6 | TRBV7-2 | . | 15 | TGTGCCAGCAGCTCGGACGCAGGGGCCCATCCACCCCTCCACTTT | CASSSDAGAHPPLHF
. | TRBJ2-7 | TRBV7-9 | . | 14 | TGTGCCAGCAGCTCTCCCCGACAGGTCTACGAGCAGTACTTC | CASSSPRQVYEQYF
few | TRBJ1-3 | TRBV11-2 | . | 18 | TGTGCCAGCAGCTTAGGGGGCAGGGGCCCAAGCTCTGGAAACACCATATATTTT | CASSLGGRGPSSGNTIYF
. | TRBJ1-2 | TRBV28 | . | 13 | TGTGCCAGCAGTTTTCCAGCTAACTATGGCTACACCTTC | CASSFPANYGYTF
few | TRBJ2-4 | TRBV6-2/TRBV6-3 | . | 15 | TGTGCCAGCAGTTACGACGACCGCTACAAAAACATTCAGTACTTC | CASSYDDRYKNIQYF
. | TRBJ1-1 | TRBV6-6 | . | 13 | TGTGCCAGCTTTTTTAATTCGAACACTGAAGTTTTCTTT | CASFFNSNTEVFF
. | TRBJ2-1 | TRBV20-1 | TRBD1 | 16 | TGCAGGACTTCAGGGGGCTGGGGAGGCCCCTACAATGAGCAGTTCTTC | CRTSGGWGGPYNEQFF
few | TRBJ1-2 | TRBV6-6 | . | 14 | TGTGCCAGCAGCTCTCTTCCTCAGGGCTATGGCTACACCTTC | CASSSLPQGYGYTF
. | TRBJ1-1 | TRBV29-1 | . | 14 | TGCAGCGTTCATCCCCAGGGGTCGAGCACTGAAGCTTTCTTT | CSVHPQGSSTEAFF
few | TRBJ2-3 | TRBV30 | TRBD2 | 14 | TGTGCCTGGAGGGGAAGCGGGAGTGCAGATACGCAGTATTTT | CAWRGSGSADTQYF